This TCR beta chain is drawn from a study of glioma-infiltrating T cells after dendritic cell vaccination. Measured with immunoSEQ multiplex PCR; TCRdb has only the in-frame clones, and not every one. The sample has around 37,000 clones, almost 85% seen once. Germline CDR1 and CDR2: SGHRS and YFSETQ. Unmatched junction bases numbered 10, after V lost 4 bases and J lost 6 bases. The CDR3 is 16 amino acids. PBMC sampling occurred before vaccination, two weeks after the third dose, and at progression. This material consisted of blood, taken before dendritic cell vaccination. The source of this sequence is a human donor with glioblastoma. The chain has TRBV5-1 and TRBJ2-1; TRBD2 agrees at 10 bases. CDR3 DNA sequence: TGCGCCAGCAGCCTGGGGGGGACTAGCGAATTCAATGAGCAGTTCTTC. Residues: CASSLGGTSEFNEQFF. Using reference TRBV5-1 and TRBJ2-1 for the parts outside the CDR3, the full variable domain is KAGVTQTPRYLIKTRGQQVTLSCSPISGHRSVSWYQQTPGQGLQFLFEYFSETQRNKGNFPGRFSGRQFSNSRSEMNVSTLELGDSALYLCASSLGGTSEFNEQFFGPGTRLTVL.